This T cell receptor beta chain was retrieved from a study of circulating CD8 cells and anti-PD-1 response in melanoma. Four subsets defined by PD-1 and/or TIGIT were sorted from live CD3+CD8+TCRalphabeta+ cells. The germline V and J ends were trimmed by 6 bases and 0 bases, with 16 bases remaining between them. The germline gives CDR1 SQVTM, CDR2 ANQGSEA. This CDR3 comprises 15 residues. By its share, this clonotype is medium-sized. TCR libraries were prepared from 15 ng of total RNA with the QIAseq Immune Repertoire TCR panel. A single record per CDR3 protein comes from TCRdb applying MiXCR to the reads. The data show fewer than 450 distinct CDR3 sequences, 7.6% seen once.

The clonotype originates from a human donor with melanoma. The V gene is TRBV29-1, the J gene TRBJ2-3, with D possibly being TRBD2 (6 bases). Specimen: CD8+ T cells from PBMCs, collected at baseline or after one month of anti-PD-1 therapy (not recorded which). In DNA form, the CDR3 reads TGCAGCGTGCGGTGGAGGGGCACTAGCACAGATACGCAGTATTTT. This encodes CSVRWRGTSTDTQYF.